Listed below are T cell receptor beta chains from one sample, sequenced in a study of graft-versus-host responses after intestinal transplantation. Assay used: immunoSEQ multiplex PCR; TCRdb lists only in-frame clones, some missing. This repertoire shows roughly 120,000 clones, just over 90% found once; its top ten account for roughly 0.17%. No antigen is known for these receptors. The sequencing used unstimulated CD4+ T cells sorted from spleen or lymph node cells, collected before intestinal transplant. These receptors were taken from a human donor who received an intestinal transplant. Both conserved end residues are part of each CDR3. The D gene is left open where the match is weak.

d_call: .; j_call: TRBJ1-3; v_call: TRBV11-2; cdr3_aa: CASSRTGSGNTIYF
d_call: .; j_call: TRBJ2-5; v_call: TRBV7-3; cdr3_aa: CASSLRGGIQETQYF
d_call: .; j_call: TRBJ1-4; v_call: TRBV5-1; cdr3_aa: CASSLGTVQEKLFF
d_call: TRBD2; j_call: TRBJ2-7; v_call: TRBV11-2; cdr3_aa: CASSPWPGLAGYEQYF
d_call: .; j_call: TRBJ2-3; v_call: TRBV5-1; cdr3_aa: CASSPGAVRDTQYF
d_call: .; j_call: TRBJ1-4; v_call: TRBV5-1; cdr3_aa: CASSLMGRALNEKLFF
d_call: .; j_call: TRBJ1-5; v_call: TRBV7-3; cdr3_aa: CASSSDQGQPQHF
d_call: TRBD1; j_call: TRBJ1-1; v_call: TRBV5-1; cdr3_aa: CASSERTGITEAFF
d_call: TRBD1; j_call: TRBJ1-1; v_call: TRBV19; cdr3_aa: CASSGTGLMNTEAFF
d_call: TRBD1; j_call: TRBJ2-3; v_call: TRBV19; cdr3_aa: CASSVTGDRTDTQYF
d_call: TRBD2; j_call: TRBJ2-3; v_call: TRBV5-1; cdr3_aa: CASSLNPGLVADTQYF
d_call: .; j_call: TRBJ1-2; v_call: TRBV7-3; cdr3_aa: CASSLSGTGYGYTF
d_call: .; j_call: TRBJ1-4; v_call: TRBV19; cdr3_aa: CASSSQGGNEKLFF
d_call: TRBD1; j_call: TRBJ2-7; v_call: TRBV10-2; cdr3_aa: CASSGKGTGKTYEQYF
d_call: TRBD2; j_call: TRBJ2-5; v_call: TRBV9; cdr3_aa: CASSAIAGGRETQYF
d_call: .; j_call: TRBJ1-4; v_call: TRBV2; cdr3_aa: CASRNRAPNEKLFF
d_call: .; j_call: TRBJ1-2; v_call: TRBV5-1; cdr3_aa: CASSLAGGAINYGYTF
d_call: .; j_call: TRBJ1-5; v_call: TRBV30; cdr3_aa: CAWSVGRNQPQHF
d_call: TRBD1; j_call: TRBJ1-6; v_call: TRBV7-2; cdr3_aa: CASSPRTGDNSPLHF
d_call: .; j_call: TRBJ2-7; v_call: TRBV5-4; cdr3_aa: CASSLQGTGKYF
d_call: TRBD1; j_call: TRBJ2-7; v_call: TRBV5-4; cdr3_aa: CASSRTGGTSAYEQYF
d_call: .; j_call: TRBJ2-5; v_call: TRBV29-1; cdr3_aa: CSVLRADRQKTQYF
d_call: .; j_call: TRBJ2-1; v_call: TRBV11-2; cdr3_aa: CASSFTSGSSYNEQFF
d_call: .; j_call: TRBJ1-5; v_call: TRBV2; cdr3_aa: CASRATGTQNQPQHF
d_call: .; j_call: TRBJ2-7; v_call: TRBV4-2; cdr3_aa: CASSQRSQAGQYF
d_call: .; j_call: TRBJ1-6; v_call: TRBV7-2; cdr3_aa: CASSSGTNNSPLHF
d_call: .; j_call: TRBJ1-3; v_call: TRBV18; cdr3_aa: CASSPDPGVGNTIYF
d_call: TRBD1; j_call: TRBJ1-2; v_call: TRBV6-1; cdr3_aa: CASSEGQGAFYGYTF
d_call: .; j_call: TRBJ2-7; v_call: TRBV6-5; cdr3_aa: CASSRRWAGAHEQYF
d_call: TRBD2; j_call: TRBJ2-1; v_call: TRBV28; cdr3_aa: CASSRSGLAGGSRNEQFF
d_call: .; j_call: TRBJ1-5; v_call: TRBV6-5; cdr3_aa: CASSRTNQPQHF
d_call: .; j_call: TRBJ1-1; v_call: TRBV4-3; cdr3_aa: CASSQDQAGNTEAFF
d_call: .; j_call: TRBJ2-3; v_call: TRBV7-2; cdr3_aa: CASSPILLPPDTQYF
d_call: TRBD1; j_call: TRBJ1-3; v_call: TRBV18; cdr3_aa: CASSADRIRNTIYF
d_call: .; j_call: TRBJ1-4; v_call: TRBV28; cdr3_aa: CASSFLALRGPNEKLFF
d_call: TRBD2; j_call: TRBJ2-2; v_call: TRBV10-1; cdr3_aa: CASSVTSGGNTGELFF
d_call: .; j_call: TRBJ2-3; v_call: TRBV5-4; cdr3_aa: CASSFDAGGTDTQYF
d_call: TRBD1; j_call: TRBJ1-1; v_call: TRBV11-2; cdr3_aa: CASSVGGPGVNTEAFF
d_call: .; j_call: TRBJ2-3; v_call: TRBV6-6; cdr3_aa: CASSREDTQYF
d_call: .; j_call: TRBJ1-4; v_call: TRBV5-1; cdr3_aa: CASSPDSSNEKLFF
d_call: .; j_call: TRBJ2-1; v_call: TRBV28; cdr3_aa: CASSLVGPSYNEQFF
d_call: .; j_call: TRBJ1-6; v_call: TRBV27; cdr3_aa: CASRSGQRYNSPLHF
d_call: .; j_call: TRBJ1-2; v_call: TRBV5-6; cdr3_aa: CASSPRDRNYGYTF
d_call: .; j_call: TRBJ1-1; v_call: TRBV7-2; cdr3_aa: CASSRNMNTEAFF
d_call: .; j_call: TRBJ2-1; v_call: TRBV7-2; cdr3_aa: CASSVRLAYNEQFF
d_call: TRBD1; j_call: TRBJ1-2; v_call: TRBV30; cdr3_aa: CAFSKTGTAYGYTF
d_call: TRBD2; j_call: TRBJ2-3; v_call: TRBV30; cdr3_aa: CASTSGTTDTQYF
d_call: TRBD1; j_call: TRBJ2-7; v_call: TRBV28; cdr3_aa: CASSMTGEQYF
d_call: .; j_call: TRBJ1-4; v_call: TRBV30; cdr3_aa: CAWSVQGVEKLFF